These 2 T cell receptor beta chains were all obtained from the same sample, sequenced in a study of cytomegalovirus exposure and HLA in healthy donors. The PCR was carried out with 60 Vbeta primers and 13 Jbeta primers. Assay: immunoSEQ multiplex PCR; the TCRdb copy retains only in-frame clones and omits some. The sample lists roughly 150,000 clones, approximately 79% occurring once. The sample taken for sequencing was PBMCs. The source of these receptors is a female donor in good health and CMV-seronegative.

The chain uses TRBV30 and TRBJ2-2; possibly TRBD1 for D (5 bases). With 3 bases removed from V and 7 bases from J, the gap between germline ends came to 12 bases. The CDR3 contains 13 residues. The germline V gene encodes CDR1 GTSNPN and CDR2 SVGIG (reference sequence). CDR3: CAWSGQGIGELFF. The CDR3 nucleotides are TGTGCCTGGAGCGGGCAGGGAATCGGGGAGCTGTTTTTT.

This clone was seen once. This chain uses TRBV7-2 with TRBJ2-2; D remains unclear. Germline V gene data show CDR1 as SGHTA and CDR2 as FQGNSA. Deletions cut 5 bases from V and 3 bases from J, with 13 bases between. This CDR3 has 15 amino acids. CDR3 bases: TGTGCCAGCAGCACAGTAGTGATGTACACCGGGGAGCTGTTTTTT. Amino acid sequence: CASSTVVMYTGELFF.